One sample yielded the 27 T cell receptor beta chains listed below, sequenced in a study of radiotherapy plus CTLA-4 blockade in lung cancer. Some clones are missing from TCRdb's copy, which holds only in-frame ones; the method was immunoSEQ multiplex PCR. The table lists over 60,000 clones, around 87% of them singletons. Material: peripheral blood, obtained from a patient treated with radiotherapy plus ipilimumab. These receptors were obtained from a human donor with non-small cell lung cancer that progressed on radiotherapy plus ipilimumab.

The rearrangement uses TRBV5-6 and TRBJ1-5, with D possibly matching TRBD1 (5 bases). The germline V gene has CDR1 SGHDT and CDR2 YYEEEE. Trimming stripped 5 bases from V and 7 bases from J, with 16 bases between. The CDR3 is made up of 14 amino acids. The CDR3 loop reads CASSRGRGEQPQHF. The CDR3 nucleotides are TGTGCCAGCAGTCGGGGGAGGGGTGAGCAGCCCCAGCATTTT.

The chain recombines TRBV10-2 with TRBJ1-6, with D unresolved. The V and J ends lost 2 bases and 6 bases respectively, with 8 bases between them. Germline V gene sequence: CDR1 WSHSY, CDR2 SAAADI. The CDR3 consists of 14 residues. The CDR3 loop is CASSERVTNSPLHF. The CDR3 region has the DNA TGCGCCAGCAGTGAGCGGGTTACTAATTCACCCCTCCACTTT.

V is TRBV27 and J is TRBJ2-7; D possibly corresponds to TRBD1 (6 bases). The CDR3 sequence is 15 residues long. The V and J ends lost 4 bases and 4 bases respectively, with 17 bases between them. Germline CDR1 reads MNHEY; CDR2 reads SMNVEV (reference sequence). The CDR3 region is CASSSGQLGGYEQYF. The CDR3 region has the DNA TGTGCCAGCAGTTCAGGACAGCTTGGAGGATACGAGCAGTACTTC.

This chain joins TRBV20-1 and TRBJ2-5; no clear D gene. Trimming left V 3 bases short and J 5 bases short, with 4 bases between. Germline lookup yields CDR1 DFQATT and CDR2 SNEGSKA (reference sequence). This CDR3 spans 10 amino acids. In nucleotides, the CDR3 is TGCAGTGCTAGTGGGGAGACCCAGTACTTC. Translated, it gives CSASGETQYF.

The V gene is TRBV10-1, the J gene TRBJ2-2; D possibly matches TRBD1 or TRBD2 (5 bases each). The CDR3 consists of 14 residues. CDR1 and CDR2 from the germline V gene are WNHNN and SYGVQD (reference sequence). Trimming left V 0 bases short and J 6 bases short, with 8 bases between. The CDR3 region is CASSESGGAGELFF. CDR3 nucleotides: TGCGCCAGCAGTGAGTCTGGGGGAGCCGGGGAGCTGTTTTTT.

This rearrangement joins TRBV30 to TRBJ2-3, with unresolved D. This CDR3 has 11 residues. The germline V gene encodes CDR1 GTSNPN and CDR2 SVGIG (reference sequence). The germline V and J ends were trimmed by 1 base and 5 bases, with 4 bases remaining between them. CDR3: CAWSAKDTQYF. The CDR3 DNA follows: TGTGCCTGGAGTGCCAAAGATACGCAGTATTTT. The entire variable domain, with the rest obtained from reference TRBV30 and TRBJ2-3, is as follows: SQTIHQWPATLVQPVGSPLSLECTVEGTSNPNLYWYRQAAGRGLQLLFYSVGIGQISSEVPQNLSASRPQDRQFILSSKKLLLSDSGFYLCAWSAKDTQYFGPGTRLTVL.

This sequence joins TRBV28 and TRBJ2-1, with TRBD2 as a possible D gene (5 bases). Germline lookup yields CDR1 MDHEN and CDR2 SYDVKM. The CDR3 loop spans 13 amino acids. The V end was cut by 7 bases, the J end by 6 bases, with 13 bases between. As DNA, the CDR3 is TGTGCCAGCACCTGGAGGCCCGGCAATGAGCAGTTCTTC. As protein: CASTWRPGNEQFF. Full variable domain (remainder filled in from reference TRBV28 and TRBJ2-1): DVKVTQSSRYLVKRTGEKVFLECVQDMDHENMFWYRQDPGLGLRLIYFSYDVKMKEKGDIPEGYSVSREKKERFSLILESASTNQTSMYLCASTWRPGNEQFFGPGTRLTVL.

Note on this clone: Other nucleotide sequences in the sample specify the same CDR3. This chain uses TRBV5-1 with TRBJ2-5; 13 bases align to TRBD2. The V segment lost 4 bases and the J segment 5 bases; nucleotides outside the gene matches: 8. The CDR3 consists of 16 residues. Germline CDR1 SGHRS, CDR2 YFSETQ. CDR3 amino acids: CASSQGLAGIGETQYF. CDR3 nucleotides: TGCGCCAGCAGCCAGGGACTAGCGGGAATCGGGGAGACCCAGTACTTC.

V and J are TRBV30 and TRBJ1-1; TRBD1 might be the D (5 bases). The length of the CDR3 is 16 residues. The V end lost 1 base, the J end lost 0 bases, and 15 bases lay between the germline ends. Germline CDR1 and CDR2: GTSNPN and SVGIG (reference sequence). CDR3 in amino acids: CAWSERGQLLNTEAFF. DNA for the CDR3: TGTGCCTGGAGTGAGAGGGGTCAACTACTGAACACTGAAGCTTTCTTT.

This chain links TRBV5-1 with TRBJ2-7; the match to TRBD2 covers 12 bases. CDR3 size: 15 residues. Germline V gene lookup returns CDR1 SGHRS and CDR2 YFSETQ. Trimming cost V 4 bases and J 5 bases; bases outside gene matches: 7. The CDR3: CASSRLAGETHEQYF. CDR3 nucleotides: TGCGCCAGCAGCAGACTAGCGGGAGAAACCCACGAGCAGTACTTC.

The V gene is TRBV7-2, the J gene TRBJ2-2; 9 bases match TRBD1. With 2 bases clipped from V and 4 bases from J, the junction kept 8 bases outside the gene matches. The CDR3 runs to 17 residues. Looked up from germline, CDR1 is SGHTA and CDR2 is FQGNSA. DNA for the CDR3: TGTGCCAGCAGCTTAACAGGGGGCCGGTTGGGCACCGGGGAGCTGTTTTTT. Translated, it gives CASSLTGGRLGTGELFF.

The gene calls are TRBV9 and TRBJ2-3, with 7 bases identical to TRBD2. CDR1 is SGDLS, CDR2 YYNGEE, per germline. Trimming at V came to 5 bases and at J to 2 bases, leaving 11 bases not matched to a gene. The CDR3 runs to 16 residues. CDR3 sequence: CASSIGGRELTDTQYF. In DNA form, the CDR3 reads TGTGCCAGCAGTATAGGAGGGAGGGAACTCACAGATACGCAGTATTTT.

The gene calls are TRBV28 and TRBJ2-7, with D maybe TRBD2 (5 bases). This CDR3 contains 13 residues. Trimming removed 8 bases from V and 6 bases from J, with 17 bases in between. The germline V gene has CDR1 MDHEN and CDR2 SYDVKM. DNA for the CDR3: TGTGCCAGCGCCCGGCGGGTGCCTGGCGAGCAGTACGTC. Translating gives CASARRVPGEQYV.

This chain uses TRBV15 with TRBJ1-2; D is unclear. This CDR3 is built from 16 residues. V was clipped by 0 bases and J by 3 bases, with 14 bases between them. Germline CDR1 is LNHNV and CDR2 is YYDKDF (reference sequence). CDR3: CATSRDPSRQHYGYTF. The CDR3 coding sequence is TGTGCCACCAGCAGAGACCCGAGTCGCCAGCACTATGGCTACACCTTC.

This clone has a handful of counts. The chain couples TRBV28 to TRBJ1-2; D remains unclear. The CDR3 covers 12 residues. With 6 bases removed from V and 5 bases from J, the gap between germline ends came to 10 bases. Per the germline V gene, CDR1 is MDHEN and CDR2 is SYDVKM. CDR3 sequence (DNA): TGTGCCAGCAGCAAAGTAATGTATGGCTACACCTTC. Encoded protein: CASSKVMYGYTF.

The chain uses TRBV6-1 and TRBJ1-2; 7 bases align to TRBD1. The ends lost 6 bases at V and 5 bases at J; junction bases unmatched: 6. Per germline, CDR1 MNHNS and CDR2 SASEGT. The CDR3 is made up of 13 amino acids. The CDR3 coding sequence is TGTGCCAGCAGCGGGGGACAGACGTATGGCTACACCTTC. Its protein product is CASSGGQTYGYTF.

CDR3 sequence reads: CAIRPGTEYEQYV. Written as DNA, the CDR3 is TGTGCCATCAGGCCCGGGACAGAGTACGAGCAGTACGTC. The chain couples TRBV10-3 to TRBJ2-7, with 7 positions matching TRBD1. The CDR3 contains 13 residues. Germline CDR1 is ENHRY and CDR2 is SYGVKD. J gave up 4 bases and V 6 bases, and 6 bases lay outside the gene matches.

The chain joins TRBV5-1 to TRBJ2-2; a weak D match, TRBD1 (5 bases). Germline values: CDR1 SGHRS, CDR2 YFSETQ. The CDR3 has 16 amino acids. V was clipped by 1 base and J by 1 base, with 11 bases between them. The CDR3, as DNA: TGCGCCAGCAGCTTGATGGTTCAGGGGAACACCGGGGAGCTGTTTTTT. Translating gives CASSLMVQGNTGELFF.

The V and J genes are TRBV9 and TRBJ2-1, with 12 bases aligning to TRBD2. After removal of 3 bases from V and 8 bases from J, the junction contained 9 bases not matched to a gene. Germline V gene lookup returns CDR1 SGDLS and CDR2 YYNGEE. The CDR3 contains 16 residues. In DNA, the CDR3 is TGTGCCAGCAGCGCACTAGCGGGAGGTAATTGGGATGAGCAGTTCTTC. As protein: CASSALAGGNWDEQFF.

The chain employs TRBV9 and TRBJ2-1; tentative D call: TRBD1 (5 bases). Trimming shortened V by 0 bases and J by 4 bases, and 14 bases separated the two germline ends. CDR3 length: 16 residues. Germline values: CDR1 SGDLS, CDR2 YYNGEE. The CDR3 protein is CASSVGSTEIYNEQFF. For the CDR3, the DNA is TGTGCCAGCAGCGTAGGGTCGACAGAAATATACAATGAGCAGTTCTTC.

The sample holds a few counts of this clone. This rearrangement joins TRBV6-6 to TRBJ1-4, with unresolved D. Trimming removed 5 bases at V and 5 bases at J, with 6 bases between. CDR3 length: 12 amino acids. Germline CDR1 MNHNY, CDR2 SVGAGI (reference sequence). CDR3 region: CASSPSNEKLFF. CDR3 coding DNA: TGTGCCAGCAGTCCATCGAATGAAAAACTGTTTTTT.

The rearrangement joins TRBV5-4 to TRBJ1-1, with a possible D match to TRBD1 (5 bases). Germline CDR1 reads SGHNT; CDR2 reads YYREEE (reference sequence). V shed 2 bases and J shed 0 bases, with 17 bases lying between them. The length of the CDR3 is 17 residues. In nucleotides, the CDR3 is TGTGCCAGCAGCTTACAAACAGGTGCCGAGATGAACACTGAAGCTTTCTTT. This gives the protein CASSLQTGAEMNTEAFF.

V is TRBV5-1 and J is TRBJ2-5; 9 nucleotides match TRBD1. Trimming at V came to 4 bases and at J to 2 bases, leaving 6 bases not matched to a gene. This CDR3 is 15 amino acids long. Per the germline V gene, CDR1 is SGHRS and CDR2 is YFSETQ. The CDR3 DNA reads TGCGCCAGCAGCATCCACGGGACAGGGCAAGAGACCCAGTACTTC. Its translation: CASSIHGTGQETQYF.

The CDR3 nucleotides read TGTGCCAGCAGTGACCGGACAGGGGGCGGCTACGAGCAGTACGTC. Translated, it gives CASSDRTGGGYEQYV. The rearrangement links TRBV6-1 to TRBJ2-7; 11 bases fit TRBD1. Germline V lookup: CDR1 MNHNS, CDR2 SASEGT. The CDR3 runs to 15 residues. The V and J ends lost 3 bases and 3 bases, in that order; junction bases with no gene match: 4.

The chain has TRBV19 and TRBJ2-7; 7 positions match TRBD1. Per the germline V gene, CDR1 is LNHDA and CDR2 is SQIVND (reference sequence). CDR3 size: 14 residues. Unmatched junction bases numbered 9, after V lost 7 bases and J lost 3 bases. CDR3 loop: CASNNRGQSYEQYF. CDR3 nucleotide sequence: TGTGCCAGTAACAACAGGGGTCAGAGCTACGAGCAGTACTTC.

This CDR3 is CSVEDTIGLAGADTQYF. CDR3 nucleotides: TGCAGCGTTGAAGATACGATAGGACTAGCGGGAGCAGATACGCAGTATTTT. This chain joins TRBV29-1 and TRBJ2-3; 13 nucleotides match TRBD2. In germline, CDR1 is SQVTM, CDR2 ANQGSEA. The V and J ends lost 0 bases and 4 bases, in that order; junction bases with no gene match: 7. The CDR3 loop spans 17 amino acids.

This chain links TRBV7-9 with TRBJ2-7, with D perhaps matching TRBD1 (6 bases). CDR3 length equals 14 residues. Germline lookup yields CDR1 SEHNR and CDR2 FQNEAQ (reference sequence). V lost 1 base, J lost 5 bases, and 12 bases lay in between. CDR3 DNA sequence: TGTGCCAGCAGCTTAGGCACAGGGCACCACGAGCAGTACTTC. Its translation is CASSLGTGHHEQYF.